The rows below give T cell receptor beta chains drawn from one sample of a study of T cell responses to AZD1222 COVID-19 vaccine. The table came from immunoSEQ multiplex PCR; TCRdb's copy has only in-frame clones and leaves some out. The data show tens of thousands of clones, about three quarters seen once. Sequenced here: peripheral blood, sampled on day 0 of AZD1222 vaccination. The origin of the receptors is an adult in good health. Both conserved end residues are part of each CDR3. D genes are given only for firm matches. Some rows have no size entry. The others give once, few or many, or a class for an expanded clone.

>TRBD1|NA|TRBV4-1|TRBJ1-1
TGCGCCAGCAGCAGGGGGCCGCGGACTGAAGCTTTCTTT
CASSRGPRTEAFF
>TRBD1|NA|TRBV19|TRBJ1-1
TGTGCCAGTAGCACCACCGACAGGGACACTGAAGCTTTCTTT
CASSTTDRDTEAFF
>NA|NA|TRBV18|TRBJ2-1
TGTGCCAGCTCACCCGGACGAGGTAATGAGCAGTTCTTC
CASSPGRGNEQFF
>NA|once|TRBV18|TRBJ1-1
TGTGCCAGCTCACAAACCGACGGCCTGGGCACTGAAGCTTTCTTT
CASSQTDGLGTEAFF
>TRBD1|NA|TRBV29-1|TRBJ2-4
TGCAGCGTTGAGTACCGACAGGGGGCTATGTTTATTCAGTACTTC
CSVEYRQGAMFIQYF
>TRBD1|NA|TRBV28|TRBJ1-5
TGTGCCAGCAGCGCCGGGACAGGGGTTTTTGCCCAGCATTTT
CASSAGTGVFAQHF
>NA|NA|TRBV6-5|TRBJ1-2
TGTGCCAGCAGTTCCAGGGGCGCCCAATCTAACTATGGCTACACCTTC
CASSSRGAQSNYGYTF
>NA|NA|TRBV4-2|TRBJ2-3
TGTGCCAGCAGCCAAGTCCAGGGGCTTAGCACAGATACGCAGTATTTT
CASSQVQGLSTDTQYF
>NA|NA|TRBV6-5|TRBJ2-5
TGTGCCAGCAGTCAGAGGTTGGGGAGTCAAGAGACCCAGTACTTC
CASSQRLGSQETQYF
>TRBD2|NA|TRBV6-2/TRBV6-3|TRBJ2-3
TGTGCCAGCAGTTGGACTAGCGGGAGGCCAGATACGCAGTATTTT
CASSWTSGRPDTQYF
>NA|once|TRBV28|TRBJ1-5
TGTGCCAGCCAGGGTAGCAATCAGCCCCAGCATTTT
CASQGSNQPQHF
>NA|NA|TRBV6-2/TRBV6-3|TRBJ1-5
TGTGCCAGCAGTCAACCTCAAAGCTTCTATAGCAATCAGCCCCAGCATTTT
CASSQPQSFYSNQPQHF
>TRBD2|NA|TRBV5-4|TRBJ2-3
TGTGCCAGCAGCTTTAGCGGGGGCACAGATACGCAGTATTTT
CASSFSGGTDTQYF
>NA|once|TRBV19|TRBJ1-5
TGTGCCAGCGGAAAGGCGCCCCAGCATTTT
CASGKAPQHF
>NA|NA|TRBV7-2|TRBJ1-6
TGTGCCAGCAGCTTAGAGCAAGATTCACCCCTCCACTTT
CASSLEQDSPLHF
>TRBD2|NA|TRBV27|TRBJ2-1
TGTGCCAGCAGCCTAGAGCGGGAGAATGAGCAGTTCTTC
CASSLERENEQFF
>TRBD1|NA|TRBV28|TRBJ1-2
TGTGCCAGCACCACAGGGGAATATGGCTACACCTTC
CASTTGEYGYTF
>NA|NA|TRBV2|TRBJ1-3
TGTGCCAGCAGTGACTCCCTGGGAGGGTTGGGAAACACCATATATTTT
CASSDSLGGLGNTIYF
>NA|once|TRBV7-9|TRBJ2-7
TGTGCCAGCAGCACCGGGAGTCGCGTCCTTGGCGAGCAGTACTTC
CASSTGSRVLGEQYF
>NA|once|TRBV10-1|TRBJ1-5
TGCGCCAGCAAAAGTGTCCGGGAGCTAGAGTTTAATCAGCCCCAGCATTTT
CASKSVRELEFNQPQHF
>TRBD2|NA|TRBV5-6|TRBJ2-5
TGTGCCAGCAGCCAAGAGCGGGGGGGTTACCAAGAGACCCAGTACTTC
CASSQERGGYQETQYF
>TRBD1|NA|TRBV6-5|TRBJ1-5
TGTGCCAGCAGTTCCGGACAGGGAGGCAATCAGCCCCAGCATTTT
CASSSGQGGNQPQHF
>NA|NA|TRBV29-1|TRBJ1-2
TGCAGCCTTGGGGGACCCGGGAATGGCTACACCTTC
CSLGGPGNGYTF
>NA|NA|TRBV7-5|TRBJ1-3
TGTGTCAGAAGCTTAGGTATCCGGGTAAGCTCTGGAAACACCATATATTTT
CVRSLGIRVSSGNTIYF
>NA|NA|TRBV7-7|TRBJ2-1
TGTGCCAGCAGTCATGGGACACTTAATGAGCAGTTCTTC
CASSHGTLNEQFF
>TRBD2|NA|TRBV27|TRBJ2-3
TGTGCCAGCAGTTCCCCAGCGGGGGAAGGTGATACGCAGTATTTT
CASSSPAGEGDTQYF
>TRBD1|NA|TRBV2|TRBJ1-2
TGTGCCAGCAGATCAATGGGACAGTTATATGGCTACACCTTC
CASRSMGQLYGYTF
>NA|NA|TRBV15|TRBJ1-1
TGTGCCACCAGCAGAGATCGGACATCCGGCTTGGGGGCTGAAGCTTTCTTT
CATSRDRTSGLGAEAFF
>NA|NA|TRBV6-1|TRBJ1-6
TGTGCCAGCAGTGAAGCGGGGAATTCAACACCCCTCCACTTT
CASSEAGNSTPLHF
>TRBD2|NA|TRBV9|TRBJ2-1
TGTGCCAGCAGTACCGGGACTAGCGGGAAGCAGTTCTTC
CASSTGTSGKQFF
>NA|NA|TRBV7-9|TRBJ1-2
TGTGCCAGCAGCTTAGCCGGTCAATATGGCTACACCTTC
CASSLAGQYGYTF
>NA|NA|TRBV10-3|TRBJ1-3
TGTGCCATCAGTGAGCAAGACATTTCAGGCGGAAACACCATATATTTT
CAISEQDISGGNTIYF
>NA|NA|TRBV13|TRBJ2-2
TGTGCCAGCAGCTTACCCGGGCAAACGAACACCGGGGAGCTGTTTTTT
CASSLPGQTNTGELFF
>NA|NA|TRBV6-5|TRBJ2-2
TGTGCCAGCAGTTACTTCTCCGGGGAGCTGTTTTTT
CASSYFSGELFF
>NA|NA|TRBV28|TRBJ2-5
TGTGCCAGCAGTTTATATGATTGGGGGAGACAAGAGACCCAGTACTTC
CASSLYDWGRQETQYF
>NA|NA|TRBV15|TRBJ2-7
TGTGCCACCAGCAGGGACTATTACGAGCAGTACTTC
CATSRDYYEQYF
>NA|NA|TRBV19|TRBJ1-4
TGTGCCAGTAGAGTTGGAACAGTCAATGAAAAACTGTTTTTT
CASRVGTVNEKLFF
>NA|few|TRBV15|TRBJ2-1
TGTGCCACCAGCAGAGATTTCCAGGGGGGGTATGATGAGCAGTTCTTC
CATSRDFQGGYDEQFF
>NA|NA|TRBV27|TRBJ1-1
TGTGCCAGCAGACCGAACTGGGGCGATGAAGCTTTCTTT
CASRPNWGDEAFF
>NA|NA|TRBV18|TRBJ2-1
TGTGCCAGCTCACCGTCGGACGGGACCAATGAGCAGTTCTTC
CASSPSDGTNEQFF